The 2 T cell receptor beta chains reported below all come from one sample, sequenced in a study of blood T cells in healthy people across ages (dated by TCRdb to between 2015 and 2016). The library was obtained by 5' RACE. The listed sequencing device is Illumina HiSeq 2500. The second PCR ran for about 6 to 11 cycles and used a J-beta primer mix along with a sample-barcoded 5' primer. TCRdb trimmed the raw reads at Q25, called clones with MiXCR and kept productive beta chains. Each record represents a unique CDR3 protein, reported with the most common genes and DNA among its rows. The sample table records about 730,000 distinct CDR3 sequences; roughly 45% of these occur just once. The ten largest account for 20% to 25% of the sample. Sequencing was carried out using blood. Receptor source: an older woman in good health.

Here the CDR3 reads CASSYSKGGRVGQPQHF. In nucleotides, the CDR3 is TGTGCCAGCAGTTACTCGAAAGGGGGGCGGGTTGGGCAGCCCCAGCATTTT. The chain recombines TRBV6-6 with TRBJ1-5; a weak D match, TRBD1 (6 bases). CDR1 and CDR2 from the germline V gene are MNHNY and SVGAGI (reference sequence). Between the trimmed V and J ends, which lost 0 bases and 7 bases, there was a span of 19 bases. CDR3 size: 17 residues.

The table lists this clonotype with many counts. DNA of the CDR3: TGCAGCGTTGGATTCGGGACTGAGGACAATGAGCAGTTCTTC. Protein sequence: CSVGFGTEDNEQFF. This chain connects TRBV29-1 to TRBJ2-1; the D gene is possibly TRBD2 (6 bases). The CDR3 runs to 14 residues. Germline values: CDR1 SQVTM, CDR2 ANQGSEA. V dropped 4 bases and J dropped 5 bases, with 15 bases sitting between them.